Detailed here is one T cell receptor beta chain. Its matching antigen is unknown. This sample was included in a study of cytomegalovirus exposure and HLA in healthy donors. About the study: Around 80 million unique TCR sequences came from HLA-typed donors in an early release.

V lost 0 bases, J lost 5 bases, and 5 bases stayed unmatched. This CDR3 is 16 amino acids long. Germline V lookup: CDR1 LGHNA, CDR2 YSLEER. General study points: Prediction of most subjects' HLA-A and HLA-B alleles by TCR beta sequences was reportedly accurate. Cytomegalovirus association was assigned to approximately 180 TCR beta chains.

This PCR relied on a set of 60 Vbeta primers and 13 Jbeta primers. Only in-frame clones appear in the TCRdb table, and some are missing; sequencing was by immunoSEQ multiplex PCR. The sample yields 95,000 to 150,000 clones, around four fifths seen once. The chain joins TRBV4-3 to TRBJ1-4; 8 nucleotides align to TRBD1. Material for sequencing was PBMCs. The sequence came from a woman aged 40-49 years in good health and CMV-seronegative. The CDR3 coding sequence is TGCGCCAGCAGCCAAGATATGACAGGGGCGAATGAAAAACTGTTTTTT. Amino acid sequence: CASSQDMTGANEKLFF.